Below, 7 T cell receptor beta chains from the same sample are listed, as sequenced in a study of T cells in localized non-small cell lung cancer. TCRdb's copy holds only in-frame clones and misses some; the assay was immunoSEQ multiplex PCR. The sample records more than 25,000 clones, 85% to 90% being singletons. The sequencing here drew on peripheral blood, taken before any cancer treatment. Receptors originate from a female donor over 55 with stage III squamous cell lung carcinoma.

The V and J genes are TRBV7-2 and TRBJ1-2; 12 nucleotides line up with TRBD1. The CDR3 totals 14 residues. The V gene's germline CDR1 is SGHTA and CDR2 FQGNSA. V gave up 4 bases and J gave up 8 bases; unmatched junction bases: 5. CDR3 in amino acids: CASSSGQGARGYTF. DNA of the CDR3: TGTGCCAGCAGCTCGGGACAGGGGGCGCGAGGCTACACCTTC.

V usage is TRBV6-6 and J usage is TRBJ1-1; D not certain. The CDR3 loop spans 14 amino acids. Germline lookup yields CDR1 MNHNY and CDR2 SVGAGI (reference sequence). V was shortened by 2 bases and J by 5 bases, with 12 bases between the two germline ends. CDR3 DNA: TGTGCCAGCAGTTACCGGGGTGTGGGGACTGAAGCTTTCTTT. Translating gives CASSYRGVGTEAFF.

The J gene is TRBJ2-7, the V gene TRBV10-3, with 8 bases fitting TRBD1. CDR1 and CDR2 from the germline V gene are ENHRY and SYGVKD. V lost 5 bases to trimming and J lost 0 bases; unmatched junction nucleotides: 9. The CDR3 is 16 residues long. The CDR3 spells CAISPIKDRVSYEQYF. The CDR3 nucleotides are TGTGCCATCAGTCCCATCAAGGACAGGGTCTCCTACGAGCAGTACTTC.

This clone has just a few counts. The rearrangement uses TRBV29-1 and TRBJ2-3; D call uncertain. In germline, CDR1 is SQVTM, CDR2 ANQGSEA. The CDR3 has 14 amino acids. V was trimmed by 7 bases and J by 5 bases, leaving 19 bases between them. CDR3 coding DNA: TGCAGCGCCCGAATCGGGCTGGCGAAAGATACGCAGTATTTT. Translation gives CSARIGLAKDTQYF.

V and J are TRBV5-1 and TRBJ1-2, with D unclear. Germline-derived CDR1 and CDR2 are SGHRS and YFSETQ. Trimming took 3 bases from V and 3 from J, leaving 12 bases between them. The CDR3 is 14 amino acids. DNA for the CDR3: TGCGCCAGCAGCTCTCGCGTCGGCGACTATGGCTACACCTTC. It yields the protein CASSSRVGDYGYTF.

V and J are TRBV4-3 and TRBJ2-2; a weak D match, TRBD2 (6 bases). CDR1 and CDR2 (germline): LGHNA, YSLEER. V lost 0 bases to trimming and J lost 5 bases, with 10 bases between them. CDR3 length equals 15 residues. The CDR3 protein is CASSQDAGGTGELFF. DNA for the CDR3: TGCGCCAGCAGCCAAGATGCAGGAGGGACCGGGGAGCTGTTTTTT.

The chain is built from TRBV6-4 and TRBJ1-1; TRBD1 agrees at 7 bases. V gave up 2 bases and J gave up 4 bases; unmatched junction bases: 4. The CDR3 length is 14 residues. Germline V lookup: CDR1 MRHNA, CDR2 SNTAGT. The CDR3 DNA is TGTGCCAGCAGTGACCGGACAGGTTTCACTGAAGCTTTCTTT. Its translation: CASSDRTGFTEAFF.